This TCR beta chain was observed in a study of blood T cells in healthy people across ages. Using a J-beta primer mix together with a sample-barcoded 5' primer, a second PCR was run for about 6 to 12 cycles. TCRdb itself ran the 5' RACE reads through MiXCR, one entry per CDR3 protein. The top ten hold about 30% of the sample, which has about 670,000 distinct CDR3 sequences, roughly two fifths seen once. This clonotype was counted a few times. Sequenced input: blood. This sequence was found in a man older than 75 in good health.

CDR3 DNA sequence: TGTGCCAGCAGTTCCCAATCCCGGGACAGATGGGGGCAGTTCTTC. Translated: CASSSQSRDRWGQFF. The chain carries TRBV6-2 or TRBV6-3 and TRBJ2-1; the match to TRBD1 covers 7 bases. The length of the CDR3 is 15 residues. The V segment lost 4 bases and the J segment 12 bases; nucleotides outside the gene matches: 15. Per the germline V gene, CDR1 is MNHEY and CDR2 is SVGEGT.